This entry features one TCR beta chain sequence. Measured with immunoSEQ multiplex PCR; TCRdb has only the in-frame clones, and not every one. The repertoire holds around 64,000 clones, approximately 86% seen once, with more than 10% in the top ten. The germline gives CDR1 MNHEY, CDR2 SMNVEV (reference sequence). The germline V and J ends were trimmed by 7 bases and 5 bases, with 12 bases remaining between them. The CDR3 is made up of 12 amino acids. This record belongs to a study of lymphopenia after photon versus proton radiotherapy. The sequence was obtained from a man older than 75 with esophageal cancer. This chain links TRBV27 with TRBJ2-7; no clear D gene. Here the sequenced sample was peripheral blood, taken from a patient treated with proton-based radiotherapy. CDR3 sequence reads: CASKRSINEQYF. The CDR3, as DNA: TGTGCCAGCAAGAGATCAATCAACGAGCAGTACTTC.